Each of the 27 T cell receptor beta chains below was sequenced from the same sample in a study of CD4 T cells in relation to SARS-CoV-2 and coronaviruses. Sequencing used immunoSEQ multiplex PCR; TCRdb keeps in-frame clones, though not all of them. In the table there are 25,000 to 35,000 clones, about three quarters of which are singletons. These TCRs are of unknown antigen specificity. Unexposed donor CD4+ T cells date from about 2011-2019, before the COVID-19 pandemic. The cells were cultured for 10 days before CD4+ T cells were isolated. Specimen: CD4+ T cells from PBMCs, cultured in vitro. Every receptor here comes from a human donor in good health.

V gene TRBV5-1 combines with J gene TRBJ1-6, with unresolved D. Looked up from germline, CDR1 is SGHRS and CDR2 is YFSETQ. The V end lost 2 bases, the J end lost 9 bases, and 12 bases lay between the germline ends. The length of the CDR3 is 14 residues. The CDR3 sequence is CASSLDPGISPLHF. In DNA form, the CDR3 reads TGCGCCAGCAGCTTAGACCCGGGGATTTCACCCCTCCACTTT.

The chain joins TRBV2 to TRBJ2-7; D perhaps matches TRBD2 (7 bases). Germline V gives CDR1 SNHLY, CDR2 FYNNEI. The CDR3 extends over 16 amino acids. V lost 4 bases and J 4 bases, leaving 20 bases between the germline ends. CDR3 sequence: CASSGPPGGFAYEQYF. The CDR3 coding sequence is TGTGCCAGCAGTGGACCCCCGGGGGGCTTCGCATACGAGCAGTACTTC.

The chain carries TRBV5-1 and TRBJ1-1, with D tentatively TRBD1 (6 bases). This CDR3 spans 16 amino acids. With 1 base removed from V and 3 bases from J, the gap between germline ends came to 16 bases. Germline V lookup: CDR1 SGHRS, CDR2 YFSETQ. CDR3 protein: CASSLSQGWGDTEAFF. Written as DNA, the CDR3 is TGCGCCAGCAGCTTGAGTCAGGGGTGGGGAGACACTGAAGCTTTCTTT.

This chain uses TRBV2 with TRBJ2-3; 7 nucleotides match TRBD2. This CDR3 spans 16 amino acids. The V gene end was trimmed by 6 bases and the J gene end by 0 bases; junction bases not matched to a gene: 9. Looked up from germline, CDR1 is SNHLY and CDR2 is FYNNEI. The CDR3 bases are TGTGCCAGCAGCCTACGACTAGCCTCTAGCACAGATACGCAGTATTTT. Its translation: CASSLRLASSTDTQYF. Drawing the rest from reference TRBV2 and TRBJ2-3, the complete variable domain is EPEVTQTPSHQVTQMGQEVILRCVPISNHLYFYWYRQILGQKVEFLVSFYNNEISEKSEIFDDQFSVERPDGSNFTLKIRSTKLEDSAMYFCASSLRLASSTDTQYFGPGTRLTVL.

The chain is built from TRBV5-1 and TRBJ1-2, with 8 nucleotides matching TRBD1. V trimming: 4 bases; J trimming: 8 bases; junction bases outside the gene matches: 10. The CDR3 is made up of 14 amino acids. The germline CDR1 and CDR2 sequences are SGHRS and YFSETQ. The CDR3 protein is CASSPMDRAGGYTF. The CDR3 nucleotides read TGCGCCAGCAGCCCGATGGACAGGGCGGGAGGCTACACCTTC.

A single count supports this clone. The genes are TRBV11-3 and TRBJ2-3; D gene unclear. The CDR3 extends over 13 amino acids. Germline lookup yields CDR1 SGHNT and CDR2 YENEEA. The V gene lost 0 bases and the J gene lost 4 bases, with 5 bases spanning the gap. The CDR3 DNA sequence: TGTGCCAGCAGCTTAGACAGCTCAGATACGCAGTATTTT. As protein: CASSLDSSDTQYF.

The V call is TRBV7-2, the J call TRBJ1-2, with D tentatively TRBD1 (6 bases). The length of the CDR3 is 15 residues. Trimming pared 4 bases from V and 1 base from J, leaving 13 bases between. Germline V gene lookup returns CDR1 SGHTA and CDR2 FQGNSA. The CDR3 DNA follows: TGTGCCAGCAGCTCCCGGATAGGGGGTAACTATGGCTACACCTTC. Translating it yields CASSSRIGGNYGYTF.

The chain employs TRBV2 and TRBJ2-3; a weak D match, TRBD2 (6 bases). Trimming shortened V by 1 base and J by 2 bases, and 10 bases separated the two germline ends. Germline assignment: CDR1 SNHLY and CDR2 FYNNEI. The CDR3 loop spans 15 amino acids. CDR3 sequence reads: CASSEGGGLTDTQYF. As DNA, the CDR3 is TGTGCCAGCAGTGAAGGTGGGGGACTCACAGATACGCAGTATTTT.

Note on this clone: The junction departs from germline at one end; a sequencing error may be responsible. The chain joins TRBV7-2 to TRBJ2-5, with D possibly TRBD2 on 6 matching bases. The CDR3 covers 14 residues. Germline values: CDR1 SGHTA, CDR2 FQGNSA. The CDR3 is CASSIAEPPETQYF. The CDR3 DNA is TGTGCCAGCAGCATAGCGGAACCCCCCGAAACCCAGTACTTC.

The V gene is TRBV24-1, the J gene TRBJ1-1; the D is unclear. Germline V gene lookup returns CDR1 KGHDR and CDR2 SFDVKD. Deletions cut 4 bases from V and 0 bases from J, with 11 bases between. The CDR3 spans 15 residues. CDR3 coding DNA: TGTGCCACCAGTGACGGACCGAGACTGAACACTGAAGCTTTCTTT. It encodes CATSDGPRLNTEAFF.

The chain links TRBV12-3 or TRBV12-4 to TRBJ1-1, with 9 bases aligning to TRBD1. J lost 8 bases, V lost 4 bases, and 2 bases had no gene match. The CDR3 sequence is 12 residues long. The CDR3 region is CASSSGTGEAFF. The CDR3 DNA is TGTGCCAGCAGTTCCGGGACAGGGGAAGCTTTCTTT.

This chain uses TRBV27 with TRBJ1-2; D possibly corresponds to TRBD1 (5 bases). This CDR3 region has 18 residues. Trimming took 6 bases from V and 0 from J, leaving 23 bases between them. Germline values: CDR1 MNHEY, CDR2 SMNVEV (reference sequence). The DNA for the CDR3 is TGTGCCAGCAGCCCCCGGCCCGACAGTCCGGTCCCTAACTATGGCTACACCTTC. Encoded protein: CASSPRPDSPVPNYGYTF.

The rearrangement links TRBV7-8 to TRBJ2-1; 10 nucleotides match TRBD2. V lost 5 bases, J lost 6 bases, and 10 bases stayed unmatched. The germline V gene encodes CDR1 SGHVS and CDR2 FQNEAQ. CDR3 length equals 16 residues. The CDR3 DNA reads TGTGCCAGCAGCCCACTCTTGAGCGGGGGGGCCAATGAGCAGTTCTTC. Translated, it gives CASSPLLSGGANEQFF.

The sample holds one count of this clone. The chain has TRBV7-3 and TRBJ2-1, with TRBD2 identical over 10 bases. CDR1 SGHTA and CDR2 FQGTGA come from the germline V gene. CDR3 length: 17 amino acids. Germline trimming cut 0 bases from V and 5 bases from J; bases unmatched to any gene: 7. DNA of the CDR3: TGTGCCAGCAGCTTAACACCCCTAGCGGGAGAGAACAATGAGCAGTTCTTC. Its protein product is CASSLTPLAGENNEQFF. Full variable domain (outside the CDR3, taken from reference TRBV7-3 and TRBJ2-1): GAGVSQTPSNKVTEKGKYVELRCDPISGHTALYWYRQSLGQGPEFLIYFQGTGAADDSGLPNDRFFAVRPEGSVSTLKIQRTERGDSAVYLCASSLTPLAGENNEQFFGPGTRLTVL.

The chain is built from TRBV30 and TRBJ2-3; 9 positions agree with TRBD2. The CDR3 is 12 residues long. The germline CDR1 and CDR2 sequences are GTSNPN and SVGIG (reference sequence). Trimming at V came to 5 bases and at J to 11 bases, leaving 8 bases not matched to a gene. The CDR3 region is CAWALSGSRQYF. CDR3 nucleotides: TGTGCCTGGGCCCTTAGCGGGAGTAGGCAGTATTTT.

The table lists this clone with a few counts. The chain carries TRBV21-1 and TRBJ2-1; the D call of TRBD1 is as the table states it, not checked on the DNA. TRBV21-1 is shown as a pseudogene. This CDR3 has 12 residues. CDR3 DNA: TGTGCCAGCAGCAGGGGCCGCGATGAGCAGTTCTTC. Protein sequence: CASSRGRDEQFF.

The chain is built from TRBV19 and TRBJ2-1, with 12 bases identical to TRBD2. CDR3 size: 17 residues. The ends lost 3 bases at V and 5 bases at J; junction bases unmatched: 8. Germline V gene data show CDR1 as LNHDA and CDR2 as SQIVND (reference sequence). This CDR3 reads CASSIGSSGGDNNEQFF. The CDR3, as DNA: TGTGCCAGTAGTATCGGCTCTAGCGGGGGGGACAACAATGAGCAGTTCTTC.

This clone was seen more than once but under ten times. The chain carries TRBV7-2 and TRBJ1-2; TRBD1 matches at 7 bases. V dropped 3 bases and J dropped 6; count of bases not matched to a gene: 7. The CDR3 contains 14 residues. Germline V gene data show CDR1 as SGHTA and CDR2 as FQGNSA. The CDR3 region has the DNA TGTGCCAGCAGCTTGACAGGGATGAGGAATGGCTACACCTTC. Its protein product is CASSLTGMRNGYTF.

This sequence joins TRBV30 and TRBJ2-3; D ambiguous. The CDR3 contains 11 residues. Germline V gene sequence: CDR1 GTSNPN, CDR2 SVGIG (reference sequence). Trimming removed 3 bases from V and 7 bases from J, with 8 bases in between. The DNA of the CDR3 is TGTGCCTGGAGGGTTTCATATACGCAGTATTTT. Protein sequence: CAWRVSYTQYF.

The genes are TRBV19 and TRBJ2-6; no definite D call. The V end was cut by 4 bases, the J end by 0 bases, with 10 bases between. The CDR3 is made up of 16 amino acids. Germline values: CDR1 LNHDA, CDR2 SQIVND (reference sequence). CDR3 in amino acids: CASSNGRLSGANVLTF. CDR3 DNA sequence: TGTGCCAGTAGTAACGGACGGCTCTCTGGGGCCAACGTCCTGACTTTC.

A single count supports this clone. The J gene is TRBJ2-5, the V gene TRBV5-1; D possibly uses TRBD1 or TRBD2 (5 bases each). The CDR3 is made up of 15 amino acids. V dropped 0 bases and J dropped 5 bases, with 14 bases sitting between them. The germline V gene encodes CDR1 SGHRS and CDR2 YFSETQ. The CDR3 here is CASSLAGTSHETQYF. In nucleotides, the CDR3 is TGCGCCAGCAGCTTGGCCGGGACCTCACATGAGACCCAGTACTTC. The entire variable domain, with the rest obtained from reference TRBV5-1 and TRBJ2-5, is as follows: KAGVTQTPRYLIKTRGQQVTLSCSPISGHRSVSWYQQTPGQGLQFLFEYFSETQRNKGNFPGRFSGRQFSNSRSEMNVSTLELGDSALYLCASSLAGTSHETQYFGPGTRLLVL.

The genes are TRBV2 and TRBJ2-7; TRBD2 matches 7 bases. The CDR3 has 15 amino acids. V was clipped by 6 bases and J by 4 bases; unmatched bases: 12. Looked up from germline, CDR1 is SNHLY and CDR2 is FYNNEI. The CDR3 reads CASSALVGGDYEQYF. As DNA, the CDR3 is TGTGCCAGCAGCGCCCTGGTGGGGGGGGATTACGAGCAGTACTTC.

This clone is a singleton in its sample. V and J are TRBV29-1 and TRBJ2-7; no clear D. V was clipped by 2 bases and J by 5 bases, with 13 bases between them. The germline gives CDR1 SQVTM, CDR2 ANQGSEA. The CDR3 has 13 amino acids. The CDR3 sequence is CSVEIPHHNEQYF. Written as DNA, the CDR3 is TGCAGCGTTGAAATTCCCCACCACAACGAGCAGTACTTC.

The chain couples TRBV7-2 to TRBJ1-3; D uncertain. V lost 5 bases and J lost 4, with 6 bases in between. CDR1 is SGHTA, CDR2 FQGNSA, per germline. The CDR3 runs to 12 residues. CDR3 sequence: CASSPQGNTIYF. Written as DNA, the CDR3 is TGTGCCAGCAGCCCTCAGGGAAACACCATATATTTT.

The chain uses TRBV5-1 and TRBJ2-2, with D unresolved. Germline CDR1 is SGHRS and CDR2 is YFSETQ. Between the trimmed V and J ends, which lost 4 bases and 7 bases, there was a span of 23 bases. The CDR3 is 17 residues long. The CDR3: CASSRAPGGHRVGELFF. CDR3 bases: TGCGCCAGCAGCCGGGCCCCAGGTGGGCACAGAGTCGGGGAGCTGTTTTTT.

CDR3 in amino acids: CASSALGGLLGYTF. CDR3 bases: TGTGCCAGCAGTGCTTTAGGTGGGCTTCTCGGCTACACCTTC. The gene calls are TRBV25-1 and TRBJ1-2, with D unresolved. V lost 4 bases, J lost 8 bases, and 17 bases lay in between. Germline V gene data show CDR1 as MGHDK and CDR2 as SYGVNS. This CDR3 is built from 14 residues.

This rearrangement joins TRBV7-2 to TRBJ2-6; D is unresolved. The V end was cut by 5 bases, the J end by 0 bases, with 8 bases between. CDR1 and CDR2 from the germline V gene are SGHTA and FQGNSA. This CDR3 has 15 residues. The CDR3 spells CASSPSISGANVLTF. The DNA of the CDR3 is TGTGCCAGCAGCCCATCAATCTCTGGGGCCAACGTCCTGACTTTC.